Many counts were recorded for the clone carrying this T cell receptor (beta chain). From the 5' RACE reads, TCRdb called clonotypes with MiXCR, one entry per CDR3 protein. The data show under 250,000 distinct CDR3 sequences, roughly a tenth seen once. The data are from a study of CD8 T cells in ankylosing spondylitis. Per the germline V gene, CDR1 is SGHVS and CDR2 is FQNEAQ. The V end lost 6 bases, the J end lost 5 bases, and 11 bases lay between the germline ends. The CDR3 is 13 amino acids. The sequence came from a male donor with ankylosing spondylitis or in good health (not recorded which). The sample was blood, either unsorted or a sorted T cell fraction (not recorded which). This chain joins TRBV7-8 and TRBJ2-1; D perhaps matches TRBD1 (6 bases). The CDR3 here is CASSATGNNEQFF. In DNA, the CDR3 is TGTGCCAGCAGTGCAACAGGGAACAATGAGCAGTTCTTC.